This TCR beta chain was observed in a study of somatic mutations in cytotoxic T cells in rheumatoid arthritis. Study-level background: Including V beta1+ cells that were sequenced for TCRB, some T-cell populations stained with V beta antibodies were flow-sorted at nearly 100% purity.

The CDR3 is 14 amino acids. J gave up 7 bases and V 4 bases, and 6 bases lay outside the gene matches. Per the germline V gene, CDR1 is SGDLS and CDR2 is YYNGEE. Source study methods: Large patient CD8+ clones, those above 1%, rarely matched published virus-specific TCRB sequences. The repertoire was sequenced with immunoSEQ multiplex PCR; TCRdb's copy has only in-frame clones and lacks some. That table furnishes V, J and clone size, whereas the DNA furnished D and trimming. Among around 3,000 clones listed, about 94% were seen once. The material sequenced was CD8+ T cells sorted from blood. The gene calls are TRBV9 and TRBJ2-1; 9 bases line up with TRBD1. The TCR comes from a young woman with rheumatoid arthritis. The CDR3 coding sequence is TGTGCCAGCAGCCCGAGACAGGGGGTAAATGAGCAGTTCTTC. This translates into CASSPRQGVNEQFF.